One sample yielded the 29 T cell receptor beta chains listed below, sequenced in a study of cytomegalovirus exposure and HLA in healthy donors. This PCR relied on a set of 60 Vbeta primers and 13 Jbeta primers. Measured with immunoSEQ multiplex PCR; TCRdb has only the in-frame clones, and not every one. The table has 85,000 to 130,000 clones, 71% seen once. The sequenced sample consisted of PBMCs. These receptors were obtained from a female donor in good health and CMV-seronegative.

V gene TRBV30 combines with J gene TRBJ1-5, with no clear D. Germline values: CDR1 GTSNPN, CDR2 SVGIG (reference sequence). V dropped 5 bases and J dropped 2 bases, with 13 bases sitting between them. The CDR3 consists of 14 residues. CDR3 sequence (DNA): TGTGCCTGGTCTCTATCGGGTGGCAATCAGCCCCAGCATTTT. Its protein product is CAWSLSGGNQPQHF. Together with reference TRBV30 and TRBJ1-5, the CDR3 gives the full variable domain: SQTIHQWPATLVQPVGSPLSLECTVEGTSNPNLYWYRQAAGRGLQLLFYSVGIGQISSEVPQNLSASRPQDRQFILSSKKLLLSDSGFYLCAWSLSGGNQPQHFGDGTRLSIL.

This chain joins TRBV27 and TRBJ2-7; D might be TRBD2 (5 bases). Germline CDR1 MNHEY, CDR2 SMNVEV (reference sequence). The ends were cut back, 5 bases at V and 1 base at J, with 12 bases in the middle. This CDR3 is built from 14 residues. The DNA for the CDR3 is TGTGCCAGCAGTCCCGAGCGGAGTTCCTACGAGCAGTACTTC. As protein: CASSPERSSYEQYF.

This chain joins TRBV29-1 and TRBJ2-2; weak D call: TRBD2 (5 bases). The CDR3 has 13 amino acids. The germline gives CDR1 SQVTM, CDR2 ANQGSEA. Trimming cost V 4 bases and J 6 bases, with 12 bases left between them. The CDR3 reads CSVVWEAAGELFF. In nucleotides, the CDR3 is TGCAGCGTTGTGTGGGAAGCGGCCGGGGAGCTGTTTTTT.

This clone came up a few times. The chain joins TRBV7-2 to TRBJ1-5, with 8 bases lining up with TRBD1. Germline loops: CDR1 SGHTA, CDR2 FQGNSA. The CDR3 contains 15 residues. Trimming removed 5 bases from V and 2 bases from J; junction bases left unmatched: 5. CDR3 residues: CASSPTGGGNQPQHF. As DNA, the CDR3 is TGTGCCAGCAGCCCTACAGGGGGAGGCAATCAGCCCCAGCATTTT.

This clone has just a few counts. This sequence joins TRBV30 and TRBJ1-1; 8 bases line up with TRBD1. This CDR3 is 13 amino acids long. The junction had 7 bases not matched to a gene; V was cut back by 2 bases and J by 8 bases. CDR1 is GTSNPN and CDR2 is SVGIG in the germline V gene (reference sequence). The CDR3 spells CAWSFARQGEAFF. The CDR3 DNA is TGTGCCTGGAGTTTCGCTAGACAGGGGGAAGCTTTCTTT. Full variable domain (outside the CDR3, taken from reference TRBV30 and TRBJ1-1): SQTIHQWPATLVQPVGSPLSLECTVEGTSNPNLYWYRQAAGRGLQLLFYSVGIGQISSEVPQNLSASRPQDRQFILSSKKLLLSDSGFYLCAWSFARQGEAFFGQGTRLTVV.

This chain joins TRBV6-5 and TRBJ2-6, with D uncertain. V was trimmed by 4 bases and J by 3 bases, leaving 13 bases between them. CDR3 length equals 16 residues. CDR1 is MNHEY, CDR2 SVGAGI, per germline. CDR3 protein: CASSSVGAGGANVLTF. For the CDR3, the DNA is TGTGCCAGCAGTTCAGTCGGTGCAGGTGGGGCCAACGTCCTGACTTTC.

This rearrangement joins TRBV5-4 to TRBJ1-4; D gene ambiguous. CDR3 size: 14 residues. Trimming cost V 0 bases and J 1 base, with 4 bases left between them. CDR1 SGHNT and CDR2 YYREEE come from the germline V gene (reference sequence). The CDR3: CASSLGGTNEKLFF. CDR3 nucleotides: TGTGCCAGCAGCTTGGGAGGAACTAATGAAAAACTGTTTTTT.

CDR3 DNA: TGTGCCAGCAGCCCGGACAGGTCATCCTACGAGCAGTACTTC. This translates into CASSPDRSSYEQYF. The chain joins TRBV11-2 to TRBJ2-7; 7 bases line up with TRBD1. The CDR3 is made up of 14 amino acids. Unmatched junction bases numbered 5, after V lost 5 bases and J lost 1 base. Germline CDR1 reads SGHAT; CDR2 reads FQNNGV.

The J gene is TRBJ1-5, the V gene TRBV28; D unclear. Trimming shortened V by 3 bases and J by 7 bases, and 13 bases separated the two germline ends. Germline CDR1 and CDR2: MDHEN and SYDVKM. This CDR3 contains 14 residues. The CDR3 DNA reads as TGTGCCAGCAGTTTGGAGGCGGTTTGGCAGCCCCAGCATTTT. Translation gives CASSLEAVWQPQHF.

The CDR3 spells CASSLPNMNTEAFF. CDR3 sequence (DNA): TGTGCCAGCAGCTTACCGAACATGAACACTGAAGCTTTCTTT. The V call is TRBV7-8, the J call TRBJ1-1; no firm D call. There are 14 residues in the CDR3. Trimming pared 2 bases from V and 0 bases from J, leaving 7 bases between. Germline-derived CDR1 and CDR2 are SGHVS and FQNEAQ.

The CDR3 here is CASSPGTGNEQFF. The CDR3 coding sequence is TGTGCCAGCAGTCCAGGGACAGGCAATGAGCAGTTCTTC. The rearrangement links TRBV27 to TRBJ2-1; 8 nucleotides align to TRBD1. Looked up from germline, CDR1 is MNHEY and CDR2 is SMNVEV (reference sequence). The CDR3 is made up of 13 amino acids. The junction had 3 bases not matched to a gene; V was cut back by 5 bases and J by 6 bases.

CDR3 sequence (DNA): TGCGCCAGCAGCTTGTCTCTAGCGGTTCTCACCGGGGAGCTGTTTTTT. It is translated as CASSLSLAVLTGELFF. The rearrangement uses TRBV5-1 and TRBJ2-2; 7 nucleotides line up with TRBD2. Germline V lookup: CDR1 SGHRS, CDR2 YFSETQ. The CDR3 spans 16 residues. The V and J ends lost 1 base and 4 bases, in that order; junction bases with no gene match: 7.

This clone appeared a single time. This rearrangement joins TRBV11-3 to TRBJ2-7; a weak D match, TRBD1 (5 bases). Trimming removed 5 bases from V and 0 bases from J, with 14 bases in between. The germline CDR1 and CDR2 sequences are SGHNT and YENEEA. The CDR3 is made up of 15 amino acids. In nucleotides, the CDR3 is TGTGCCAGCAGCCCCCTAGACAGAACCTCCTACGAGCAGTACTTC. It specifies CASSPLDRTSYEQYF.

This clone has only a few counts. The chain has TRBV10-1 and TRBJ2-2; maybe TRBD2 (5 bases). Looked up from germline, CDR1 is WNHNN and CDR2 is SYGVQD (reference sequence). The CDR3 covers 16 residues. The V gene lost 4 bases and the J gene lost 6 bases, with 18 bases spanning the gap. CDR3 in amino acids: CASSVERAIIPGELFF. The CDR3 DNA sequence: TGCGCCAGCAGTGTAGAGAGGGCGATTATACCCGGGGAGCTGTTTTTT.

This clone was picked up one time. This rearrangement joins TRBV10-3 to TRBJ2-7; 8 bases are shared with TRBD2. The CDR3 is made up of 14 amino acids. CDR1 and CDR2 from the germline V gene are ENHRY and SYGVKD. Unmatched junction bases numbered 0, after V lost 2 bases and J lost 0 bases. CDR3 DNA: TGTGCCATCAGTGAGGGGACTAGCTCCTACGAGCAGTACTTC. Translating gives CAISEGTSSYEQYF.

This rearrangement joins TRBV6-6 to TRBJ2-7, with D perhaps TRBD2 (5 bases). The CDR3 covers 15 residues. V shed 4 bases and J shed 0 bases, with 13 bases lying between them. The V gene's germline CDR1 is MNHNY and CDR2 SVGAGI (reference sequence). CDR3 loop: CASSSPGLDSYEQYF. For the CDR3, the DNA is TGTGCCAGCAGTTCCCCAGGACTCGACTCCTACGAGCAGTACTTC.

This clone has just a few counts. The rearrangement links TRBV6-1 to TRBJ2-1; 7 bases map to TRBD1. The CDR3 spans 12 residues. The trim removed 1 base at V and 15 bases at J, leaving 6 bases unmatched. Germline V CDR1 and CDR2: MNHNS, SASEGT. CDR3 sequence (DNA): TGTGCCAGCAGTGAAGATCACAGGGGTAGGTTCTTC. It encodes CASSEDHRGRFF.

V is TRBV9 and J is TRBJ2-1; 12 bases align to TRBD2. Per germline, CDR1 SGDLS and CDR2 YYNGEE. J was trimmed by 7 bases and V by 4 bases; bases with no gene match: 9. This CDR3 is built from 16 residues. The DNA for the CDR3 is TGTGCCAGCAGCCCTCCTAGCGGGAGGGCCTTAAATGAGCAGTTCTTC. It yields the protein CASSPPSGRALNEQFF. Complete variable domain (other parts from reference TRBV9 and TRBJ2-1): DSGVTQTPKHLITATGQRVTLRCSPRSGDLSVYWYQQSLDQGLQFLIQYYNGEERAKGNILERFSAQQFPDLHSELNLSSLELGDSALYFCASSPPSGRALNEQFFGPGTRLTVL.

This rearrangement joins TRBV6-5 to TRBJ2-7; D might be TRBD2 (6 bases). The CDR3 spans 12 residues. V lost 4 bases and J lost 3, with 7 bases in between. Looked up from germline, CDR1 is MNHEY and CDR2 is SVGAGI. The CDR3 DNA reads TGTGCCAGCAGTTCCGGGAGCTACGAGCAGTACTTC. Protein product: CASSSGSYEQYF.

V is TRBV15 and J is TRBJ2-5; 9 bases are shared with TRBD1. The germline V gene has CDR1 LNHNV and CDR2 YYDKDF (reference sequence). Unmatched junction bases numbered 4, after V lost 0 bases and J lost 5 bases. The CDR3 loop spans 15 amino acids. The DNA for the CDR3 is TGTGCCACCAGCAGAGATCTTGGACAGGGGGAGACCCAGTACTTC. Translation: CATSRDLGQGETQYF. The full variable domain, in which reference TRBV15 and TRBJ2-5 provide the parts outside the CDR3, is DAMVIQNPRYQVTQFGKPVTLSCSQTLNHNVMYWYQQKSSQAPKLLFHYYDKDFNNEADTPDNFQSRRPNTSFCFLDIRSPGLGDTAMYLCATSRDLGQGETQYFGPGTRLLVL.

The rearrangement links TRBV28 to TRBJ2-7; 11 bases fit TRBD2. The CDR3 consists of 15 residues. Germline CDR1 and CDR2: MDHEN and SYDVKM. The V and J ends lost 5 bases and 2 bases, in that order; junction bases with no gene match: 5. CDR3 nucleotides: TGTGCCAGCAGTGAGAGACTAGCGGGACCCTACGAGCAGTACTTC. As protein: CASSERLAGPYEQYF. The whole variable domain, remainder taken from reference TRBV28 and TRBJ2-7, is DVKVTQSSRYLVKRTGEKVFLECVQDMDHENMFWYRQDPGLGLRLIYFSYDVKMKEKGDIPEGYSVSREKKERFSLILESASTNQTSMYLCASSERLAGPYEQYFGPGTRLTVT.

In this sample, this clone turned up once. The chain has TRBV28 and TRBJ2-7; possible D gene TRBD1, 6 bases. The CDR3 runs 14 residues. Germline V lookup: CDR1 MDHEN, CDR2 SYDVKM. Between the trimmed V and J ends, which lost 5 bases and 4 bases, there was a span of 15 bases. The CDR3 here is CASSTTGQGYEQYF. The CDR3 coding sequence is TGTGCCAGCAGTACAACGGGGCAGGGGTACGAGCAGTACTTC.

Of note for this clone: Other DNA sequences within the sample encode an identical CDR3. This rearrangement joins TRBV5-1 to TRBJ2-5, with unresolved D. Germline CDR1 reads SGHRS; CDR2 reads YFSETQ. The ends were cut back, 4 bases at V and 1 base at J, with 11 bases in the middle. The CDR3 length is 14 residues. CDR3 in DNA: TGCGCCAGCAGCGTCGGAGACTCCCAAGAGACCCAGTACTTC. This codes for CASSVGDSQETQYF.

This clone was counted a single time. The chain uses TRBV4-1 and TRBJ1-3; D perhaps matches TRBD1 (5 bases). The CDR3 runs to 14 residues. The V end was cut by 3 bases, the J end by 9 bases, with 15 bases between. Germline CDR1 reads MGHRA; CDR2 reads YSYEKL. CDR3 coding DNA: TGCGCCAGCAGCCATGAAATTGGGGGGTCCACCATATATTTT. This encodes CASSHEIGGSTIYF.

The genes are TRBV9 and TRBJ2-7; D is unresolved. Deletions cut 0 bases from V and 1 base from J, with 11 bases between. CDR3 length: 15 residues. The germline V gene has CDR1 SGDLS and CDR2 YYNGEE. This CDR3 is CASSVGPARSYEQYF. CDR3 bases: TGTGCCAGCAGCGTAGGTCCGGCTAGATCCTACGAGCAGTACTTC.

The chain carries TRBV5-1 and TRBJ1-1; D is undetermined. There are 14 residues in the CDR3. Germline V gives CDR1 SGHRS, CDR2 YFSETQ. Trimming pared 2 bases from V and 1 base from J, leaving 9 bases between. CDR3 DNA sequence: TGCGCCAGCAGCTTCGACGGGGAGAACACTGAAGCTTTCTTT. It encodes CASSFDGENTEAFF.

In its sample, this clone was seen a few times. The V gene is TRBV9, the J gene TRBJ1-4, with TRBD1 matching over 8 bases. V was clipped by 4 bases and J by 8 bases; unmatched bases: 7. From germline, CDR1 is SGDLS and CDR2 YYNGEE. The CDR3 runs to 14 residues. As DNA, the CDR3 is TGTGCCAGCAGCTATGGACAGGGTTACGAAAAACTGTTTTTT. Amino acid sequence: CASSYGQGYEKLFF.

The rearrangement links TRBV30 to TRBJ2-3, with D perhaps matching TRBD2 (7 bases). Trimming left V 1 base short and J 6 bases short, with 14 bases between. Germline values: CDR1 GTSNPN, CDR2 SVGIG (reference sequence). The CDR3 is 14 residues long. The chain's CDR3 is CAWSARGLRDTQYF. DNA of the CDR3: TGTGCCTGGAGTGCGCGGGGGCTCAGGGATACGCAGTATTTT.

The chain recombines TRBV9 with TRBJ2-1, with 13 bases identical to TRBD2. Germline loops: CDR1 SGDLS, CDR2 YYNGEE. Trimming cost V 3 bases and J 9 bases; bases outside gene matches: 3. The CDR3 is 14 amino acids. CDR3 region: CASSGRTSGGEQFF. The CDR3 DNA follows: TGTGCCAGCAGCGGCCGGACTAGCGGGGGTGAGCAGTTCTTC.